The T cell receptor (beta chain) under discussion was sequenced for a study of CD8 T cells in ankylosing spondylitis. General study points: In ankylosing spondylitis patients, matched synovial fluid reportedly showed significant enrichment of disease-linked clones. Blood from ankylosing spondylitis patients appeared to carry a characteristic roughly eight-variant TCR beta motif.

Germline lookup yields CDR1 SEHNR and CDR2 FQNEAQ (reference sequence). The CDR3 spans 12 residues. The V end lost 6 bases, the J end lost 2 bases, and 6 bases lay between the germline ends. Libraries for TCR beta were made by quantitative 5'-RACE with molecular barcodes. One entry per CDR3 protein, called by TCRdb with MiXCR from the 5' RACE reads. The sample consists of approximately 210,000 distinct CDR3 sequences, about 13% of them appearing once. This clonotype was picked up a small number of times. The antigen is undetermined. Material for sequencing was blood, either unsorted or a sorted T cell fraction (not recorded which). This TCR was sampled from a male donor with ankylosing spondylitis or in good health (not recorded which). The V and J genes are TRBV7-9 and TRBJ2-3; D gene ambiguous. Written as DNA, the CDR3 is TGTGCCAGCAGACAATTCACAGATACGCAGTATTTT. This codes for CASRQFTDTQYF.